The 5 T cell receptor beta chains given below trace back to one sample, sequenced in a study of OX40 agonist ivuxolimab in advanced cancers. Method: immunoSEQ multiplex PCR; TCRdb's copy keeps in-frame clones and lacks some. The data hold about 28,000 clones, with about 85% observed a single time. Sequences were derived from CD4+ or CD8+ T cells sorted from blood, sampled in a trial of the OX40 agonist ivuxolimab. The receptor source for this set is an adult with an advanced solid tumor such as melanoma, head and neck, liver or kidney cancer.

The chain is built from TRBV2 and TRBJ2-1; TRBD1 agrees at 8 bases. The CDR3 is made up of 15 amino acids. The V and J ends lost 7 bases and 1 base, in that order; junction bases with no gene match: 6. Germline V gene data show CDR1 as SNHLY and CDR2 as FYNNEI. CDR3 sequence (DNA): TGTGCCAGCACCTGGACAGGGTCATCCTACAATGAGCAGTTCTTC. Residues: CASTWTGSSYNEQFF.

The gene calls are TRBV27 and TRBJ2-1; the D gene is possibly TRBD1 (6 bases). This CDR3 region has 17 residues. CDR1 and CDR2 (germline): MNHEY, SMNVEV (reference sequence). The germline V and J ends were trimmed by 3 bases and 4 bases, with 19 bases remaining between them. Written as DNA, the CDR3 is TGTGCCAGCAGTTTGCCCACGACAGGACTTACTTACAATGAGCAGTTCTTC. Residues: CASSLPTTGLTYNEQFF.

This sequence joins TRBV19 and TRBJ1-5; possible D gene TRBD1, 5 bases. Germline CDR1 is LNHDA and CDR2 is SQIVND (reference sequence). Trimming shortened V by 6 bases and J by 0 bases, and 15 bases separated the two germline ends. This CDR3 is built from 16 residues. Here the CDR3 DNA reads TGTGCCAGTAGCACTTGGTCCAGGGCTAGCAATCAGCCCCAGCATTTT. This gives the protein CASSTWSRASNQPQHF.

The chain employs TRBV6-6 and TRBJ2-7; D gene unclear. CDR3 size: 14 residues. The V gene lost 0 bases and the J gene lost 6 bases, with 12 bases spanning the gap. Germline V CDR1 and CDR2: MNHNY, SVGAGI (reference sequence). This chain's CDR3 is CASSYSSVVREQYF. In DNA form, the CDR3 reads TGTGCCAGCAGTTACTCTAGTGTGGTCCGCGAGCAGTACTTC.

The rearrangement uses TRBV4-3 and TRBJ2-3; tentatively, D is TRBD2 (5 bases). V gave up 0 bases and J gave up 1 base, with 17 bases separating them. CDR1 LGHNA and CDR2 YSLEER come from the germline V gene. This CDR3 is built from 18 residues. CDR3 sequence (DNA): TGCGCCAGCAGCCAAGATCCTCGAGGGCGGCTAGGCACAGATACGCAGTATTTT. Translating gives CASSQDPRGRLGTDTQYF.